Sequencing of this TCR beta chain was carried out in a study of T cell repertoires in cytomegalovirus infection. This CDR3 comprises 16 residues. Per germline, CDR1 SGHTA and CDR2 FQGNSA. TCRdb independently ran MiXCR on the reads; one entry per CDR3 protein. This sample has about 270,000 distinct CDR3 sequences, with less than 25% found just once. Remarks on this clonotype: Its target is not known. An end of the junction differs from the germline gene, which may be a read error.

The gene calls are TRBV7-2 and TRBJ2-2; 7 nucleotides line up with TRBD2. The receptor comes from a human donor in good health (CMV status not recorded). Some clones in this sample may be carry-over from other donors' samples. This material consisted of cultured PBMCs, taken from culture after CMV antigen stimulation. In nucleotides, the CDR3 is TGTGCCAGCAGCTTAGGAAGGCGTGGTACGGGCGGGGGGCTGTTTTTT. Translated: CASSLGRRGTGGGLFF.